These 2 T cell receptor beta chains were sequenced from one sample in a study of blood T cell repertoires in COVID-19 (dated by TCRdb to between 2020 and 2021). Library prep was done by the immunoSEQ multiplex PCR assay. As stored in TCRdb, this immuneACCESS dataset retains in-frame rearrangements with V and J assigned. A fraction of the clones does not appear; measured against another copy, unresolved V genes explain less than half of the discrepancy, and the remainder lacks a known reason. The sample table holds about 300,000 clones, of which 70% to 90% were seen once. Jointly, the top ten make up approximately 5% of the sample. The specimen was PBMCs or T cells enriched from blood (not recorded which). The receptors come from a woman aged 30 to 39 who had recovered from COVID-19.

In DNA form, the CDR3 reads TGTGCCACCAGCAGAGTCGGACTAGCGTCATACGAGCAGTACTTC. Translated: CATSRVGLASYEQYF. V gene TRBV15 combines with J gene TRBJ2-7; 9 nucleotides agree with TRBD2. From germline, CDR1 is LNHNV and CDR2 YYDKDF (reference sequence). Unmatched junction bases numbered 5, after V lost 1 base and J lost 4 bases. This CDR3 contains 15 residues.

This chain joins TRBV6-5 and TRBJ2-2; tentative D call: TRBD1 (6 bases). CDR1 and CDR2 from the germline V gene are MNHEY and SVGAGI. The CDR3 loop spans 14 amino acids. Trimming removed 7 bases at V and 0 bases at J, with 9 bases between. CDR3 region: CASTGAANTGELFF. CDR3 bases: TGTGCCAGCACAGGGGCCGCGAACACCGGGGAGCTGTTTTTT.